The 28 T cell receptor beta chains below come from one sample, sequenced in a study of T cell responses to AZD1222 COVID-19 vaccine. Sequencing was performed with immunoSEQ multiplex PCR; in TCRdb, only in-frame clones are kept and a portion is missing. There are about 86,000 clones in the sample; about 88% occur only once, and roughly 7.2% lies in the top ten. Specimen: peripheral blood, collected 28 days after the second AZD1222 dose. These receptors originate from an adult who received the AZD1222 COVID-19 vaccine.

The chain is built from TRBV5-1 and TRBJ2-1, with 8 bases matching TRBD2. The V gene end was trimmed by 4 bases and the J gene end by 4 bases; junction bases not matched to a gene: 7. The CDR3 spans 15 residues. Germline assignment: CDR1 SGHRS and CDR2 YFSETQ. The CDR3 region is CASSPEREIYNEQFF. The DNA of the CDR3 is TGCGCCAGCAGCCCGGAGCGGGAGATTTACAATGAGCAGTTCTTC.

The CDR3 loop is CASSFGEDRIYGYTF. For the CDR3, the DNA is TGCGCCAGCAGCTTCGGAGAAGACAGGATCTATGGCTACACCTTC. The chain has TRBV5-1 and TRBJ1-2; maybe TRBD1 (6 bases). Germline assignment: CDR1 SGHRS and CDR2 YFSETQ. The CDR3 length is 15 residues. Trimming pared 2 bases from V and 4 bases from J, leaving 15 bases between. The complete variable domain, with remaining parts taken from reference TRBV5-1 and TRBJ1-2, reads KAGVTQTPRYLIKTRGQQVTLSCSPISGHRSVSWYQQTPGQGLQFLFEYFSETQRNKGNFPGRFSGRQFSNSRSEMNVSTLELGDSALYLCASSFGEDRIYGYTFGSGTRLTVV.

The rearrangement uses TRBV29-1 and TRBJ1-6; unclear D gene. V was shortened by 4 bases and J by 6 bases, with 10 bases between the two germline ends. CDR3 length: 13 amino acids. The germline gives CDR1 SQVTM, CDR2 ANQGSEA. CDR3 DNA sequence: TGCAGCGTTGCCTGGCGGGCTAATTCACCCCTCCACTTT. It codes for CSVAWRANSPLHF.

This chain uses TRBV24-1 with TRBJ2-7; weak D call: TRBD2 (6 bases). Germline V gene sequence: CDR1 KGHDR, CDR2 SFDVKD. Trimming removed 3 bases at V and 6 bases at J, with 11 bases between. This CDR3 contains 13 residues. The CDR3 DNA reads TGTGCCACCAGTGATGCGGGAACAAGCGAGCAGTACTTC. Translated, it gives CATSDAGTSEQYF.

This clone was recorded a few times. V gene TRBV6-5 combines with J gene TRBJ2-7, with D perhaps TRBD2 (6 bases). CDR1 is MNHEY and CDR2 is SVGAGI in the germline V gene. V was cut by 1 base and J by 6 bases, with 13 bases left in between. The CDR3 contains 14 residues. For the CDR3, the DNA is TGTGCCAGCAGTTACTACGGGAGCCCCCGCGAGCAGTACTTC. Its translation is CASSYYGSPREQYF.

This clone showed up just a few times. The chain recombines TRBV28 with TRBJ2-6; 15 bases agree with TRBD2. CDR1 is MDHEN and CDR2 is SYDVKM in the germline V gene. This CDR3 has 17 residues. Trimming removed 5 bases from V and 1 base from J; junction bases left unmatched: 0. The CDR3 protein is CASSGLAGGSGANVLTF. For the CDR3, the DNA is TGTGCCAGCAGTGGACTAGCGGGAGGGTCTGGGGCCAACGTCCTGACTTTC.

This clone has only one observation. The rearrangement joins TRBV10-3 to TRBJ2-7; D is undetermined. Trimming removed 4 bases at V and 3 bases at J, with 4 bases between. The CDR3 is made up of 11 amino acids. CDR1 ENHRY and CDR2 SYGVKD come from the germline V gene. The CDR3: CAISVNYEQYF. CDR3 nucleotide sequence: TGTGCCATCAGTGTAAACTACGAGCAGTACTTC.

This CDR3 reads CASSPLSRQGETGELFF. CDR3 bases: TGTGCCAGCAGCCCCCTTTCCCGACAGGGAGAGACCGGGGAGCTGTTTTTT. The chain uses TRBV5-6 and TRBJ2-2; 7 positions agree with TRBD1. V dropped 4 bases and J dropped 5; count of bases not matched to a gene: 14. The CDR3 runs 17 residues. CDR1 is SGHDT and CDR2 is YYEEEE in the germline V gene.

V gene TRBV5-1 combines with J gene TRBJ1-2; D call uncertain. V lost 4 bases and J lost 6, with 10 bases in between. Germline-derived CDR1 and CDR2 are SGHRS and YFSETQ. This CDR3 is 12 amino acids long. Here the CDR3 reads CASSPGQDGYTF. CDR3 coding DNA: TGCGCCAGCAGCCCTGGGCAGGATGGCTACACCTTC. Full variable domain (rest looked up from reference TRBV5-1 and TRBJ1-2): KAGVTQTPRYLIKTRGQQVTLSCSPISGHRSVSWYQQTPGQGLQFLFEYFSETQRNKGNFPGRFSGRQFSNSRSEMNVSTLELGDSALYLCASSPGQDGYTFGSGTRLTVV.

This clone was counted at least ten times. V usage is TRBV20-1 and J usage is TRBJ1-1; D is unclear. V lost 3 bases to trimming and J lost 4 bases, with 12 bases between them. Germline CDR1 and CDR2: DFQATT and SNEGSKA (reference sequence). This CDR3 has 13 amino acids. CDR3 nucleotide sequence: TGCAGTGCTAGTGGGCAGATGGGCACTGAAGCTTTCTTT. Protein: CSASGQMGTEAFF.

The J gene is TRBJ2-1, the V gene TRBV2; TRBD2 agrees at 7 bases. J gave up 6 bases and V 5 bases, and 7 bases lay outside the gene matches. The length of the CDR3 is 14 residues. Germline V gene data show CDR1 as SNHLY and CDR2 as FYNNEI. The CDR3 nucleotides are TGTGCCAGCAGTCCATGGGGGGGTTTCAATGAGCAGTTCTTC. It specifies CASSPWGGFNEQFF.

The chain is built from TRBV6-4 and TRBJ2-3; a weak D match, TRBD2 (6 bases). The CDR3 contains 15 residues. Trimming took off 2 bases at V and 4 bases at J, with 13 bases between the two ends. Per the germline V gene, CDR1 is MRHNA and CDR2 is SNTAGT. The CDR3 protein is CASSDRPGTSDTQYF. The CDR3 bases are TGTGCCAGCAGTGACCGCCCAGGGACTTCAGATACGCAGTATTTT.

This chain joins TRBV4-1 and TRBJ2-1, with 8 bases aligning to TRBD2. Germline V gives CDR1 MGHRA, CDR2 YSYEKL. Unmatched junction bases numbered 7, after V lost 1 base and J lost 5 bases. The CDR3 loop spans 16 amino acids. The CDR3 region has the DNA TGCGCCAGCAGCCAAGCGAGCGGGAGAAATAACAATGAGCAGTTCTTC. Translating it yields CASSQASGRNNNEQFF.

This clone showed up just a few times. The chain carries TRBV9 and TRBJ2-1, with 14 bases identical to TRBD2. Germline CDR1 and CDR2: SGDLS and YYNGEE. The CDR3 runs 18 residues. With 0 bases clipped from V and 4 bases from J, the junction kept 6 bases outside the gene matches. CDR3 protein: CASSVGGTSGSRYNEQFF. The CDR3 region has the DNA TGTGCCAGCAGCGTAGGAGGGACTAGCGGGAGCAGATACAATGAGCAGTTCTTC.

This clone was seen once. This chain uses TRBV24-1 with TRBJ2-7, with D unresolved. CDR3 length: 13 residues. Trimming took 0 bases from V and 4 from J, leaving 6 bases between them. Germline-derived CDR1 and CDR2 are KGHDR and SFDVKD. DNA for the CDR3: TGTGCCACCAGTGATTTGCACGGGTACGAGCAGTACTTC. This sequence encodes CATSDLHGYEQYF.

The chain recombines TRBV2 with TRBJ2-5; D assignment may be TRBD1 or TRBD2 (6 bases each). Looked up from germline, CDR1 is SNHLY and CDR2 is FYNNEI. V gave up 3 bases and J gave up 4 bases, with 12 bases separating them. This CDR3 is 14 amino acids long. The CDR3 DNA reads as TGTGCCAGCAGTGATCTGCCGGGGGCAGAGACCCAGTACTTC. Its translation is CASSDLPGAETQYF.

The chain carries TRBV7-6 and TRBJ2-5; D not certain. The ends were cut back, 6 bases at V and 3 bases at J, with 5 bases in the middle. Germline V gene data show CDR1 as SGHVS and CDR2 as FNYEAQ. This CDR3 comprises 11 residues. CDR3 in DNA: TGTGCCAGCAGACTTGAAGAGACCCAGTACTTC. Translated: CASRLEETQYF.

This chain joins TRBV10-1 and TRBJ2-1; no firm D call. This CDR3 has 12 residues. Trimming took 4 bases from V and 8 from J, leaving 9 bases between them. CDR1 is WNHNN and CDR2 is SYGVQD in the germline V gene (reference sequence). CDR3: CASSAGRDEQFF. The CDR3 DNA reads TGCGCCAGCAGTGCAGGCCGAGATGAGCAGTTCTTC.

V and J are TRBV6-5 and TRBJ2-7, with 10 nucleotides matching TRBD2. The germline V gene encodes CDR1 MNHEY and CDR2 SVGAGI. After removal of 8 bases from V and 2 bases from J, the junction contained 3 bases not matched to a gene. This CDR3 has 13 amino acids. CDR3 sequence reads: CASGTSEAYEQYF. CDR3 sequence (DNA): TGTGCCAGCGGGACTAGCGAGGCCTACGAGCAGTACTTC.

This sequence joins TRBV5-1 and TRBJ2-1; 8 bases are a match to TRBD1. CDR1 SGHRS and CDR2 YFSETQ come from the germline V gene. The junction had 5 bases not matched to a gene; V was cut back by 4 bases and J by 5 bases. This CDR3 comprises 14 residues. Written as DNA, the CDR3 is TGCGCCAGCAGCGGACAGGGTTTCCACAATGAGCAGTTCTTC. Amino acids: CASSGQGFHNEQFF.

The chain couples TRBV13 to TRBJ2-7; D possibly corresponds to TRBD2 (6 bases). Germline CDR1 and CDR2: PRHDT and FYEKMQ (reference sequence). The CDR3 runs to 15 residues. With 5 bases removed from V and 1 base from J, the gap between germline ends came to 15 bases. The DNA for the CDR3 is TGTGCCAGCAGCCCTACACCGGGACTTTCCTACGAGCAGTACTTC. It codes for CASSPTPGLSYEQYF.

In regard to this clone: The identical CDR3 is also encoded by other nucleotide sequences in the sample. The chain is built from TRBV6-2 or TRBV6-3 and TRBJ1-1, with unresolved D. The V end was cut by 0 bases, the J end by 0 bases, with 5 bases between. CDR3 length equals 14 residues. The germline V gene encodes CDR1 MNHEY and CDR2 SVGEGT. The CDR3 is CASSYSNMNTEAFF. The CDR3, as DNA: TGTGCCAGCAGTTACTCGAATATGAACACTGAAGCTTTCTTT.

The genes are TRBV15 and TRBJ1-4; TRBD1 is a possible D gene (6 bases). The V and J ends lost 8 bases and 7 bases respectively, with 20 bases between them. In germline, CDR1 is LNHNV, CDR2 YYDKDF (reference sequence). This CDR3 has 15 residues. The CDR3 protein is CATSAPGNRVEKLFF. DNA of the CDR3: TGTGCCACCTCAGCACCGGGAAACAGGGTTGAAAAACTGTTTTTT.

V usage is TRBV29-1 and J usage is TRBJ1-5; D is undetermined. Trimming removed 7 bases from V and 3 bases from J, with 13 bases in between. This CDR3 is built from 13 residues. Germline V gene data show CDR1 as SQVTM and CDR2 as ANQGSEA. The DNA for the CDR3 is TGCAGCGCTACTAACTCCGTCAATCAGCCCCAGCATTTT. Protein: CSATNSVNQPQHF.

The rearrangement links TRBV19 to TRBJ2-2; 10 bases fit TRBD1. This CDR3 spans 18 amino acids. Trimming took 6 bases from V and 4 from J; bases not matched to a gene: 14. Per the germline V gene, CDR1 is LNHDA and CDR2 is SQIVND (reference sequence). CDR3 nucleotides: TGTGCCAGTAGCCCCCGGAGACAGGGGGCGCTGAGCACCGGGGAGCTGTTTTTT. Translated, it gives CASSPRRQGALSTGELFF.

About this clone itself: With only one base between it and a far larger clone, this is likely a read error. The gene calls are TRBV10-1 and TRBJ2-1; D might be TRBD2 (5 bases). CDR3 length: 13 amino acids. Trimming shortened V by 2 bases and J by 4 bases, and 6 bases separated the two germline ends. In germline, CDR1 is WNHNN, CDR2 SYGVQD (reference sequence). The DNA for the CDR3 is TGCGCCAGCAGTGAGCGGGATTACAATGAGCAGTTCTTC. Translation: CASSERDYNEQFF.

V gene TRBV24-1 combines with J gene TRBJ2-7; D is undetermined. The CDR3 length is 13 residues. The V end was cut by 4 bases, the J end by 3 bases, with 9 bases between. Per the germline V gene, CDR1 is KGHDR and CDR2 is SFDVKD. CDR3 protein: CATSDPNGYEQYF. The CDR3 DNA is TGTGCCACCAGTGACCCAAACGGCTACGAGCAGTACTTC.

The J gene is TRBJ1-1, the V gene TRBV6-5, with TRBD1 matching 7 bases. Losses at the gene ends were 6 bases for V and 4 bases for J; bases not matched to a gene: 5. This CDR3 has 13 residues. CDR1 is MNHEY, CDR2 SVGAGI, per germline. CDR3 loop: CASSQTGTTEAFF. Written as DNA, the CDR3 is TGTGCCAGCAGCCAGACAGGGACCACTGAAGCTTTCTTT.